This is a list of T cell receptor beta chains from one sample in a study of shared clonotypes between healthy human individuals. Method: immunoSEQ multiplex PCR; TCRdb's copy keeps in-frame clones and lacks some. Of over 95,000 clones detected, around 68% appear once; the ten largest clones hold about 23%. The sample taken for sequencing was memory CD8+ T cells sorted from blood. The origin of the receptors is a young woman in good health. Both conserved end residues are part of each CDR3. The D gene is left open where the match is weak. Some rows have no size entry. The others give once, few or many, or a class for an expanded clone.

TRBJ2-7	NA	TRBD1	TRBV6-5	TGTGCCAGCAGTTACACCGGACAGGGGGACTACGAGCAGTACTTC	CASSYTGQGDYEQYF
TRBJ2-7	NA	TRBD2	TRBV2	TGTGCCAGCAGTGAAGGACAGCGGGAGTTTTACGAGCAGTACTTC	CASSEGQREFYEQYF
TRBJ1-3	few	NA	TRBV2	TGTGCCAGCAAAGCCAGGGGTGGTACTGGAAACACCATATATTTT	CASKARGGTGNTIYF
TRBJ1-2	NA	NA	TRBV4-1	TGCGCCAGCAGCCCAGGTCGAGGCTACACCTTC	CASSPGRGYTF
TRBJ2-2	many	TRBD1	TRBV5-1	TGCGCCAGCAGGACAGGGGGTACCGGGGAGCTGTTTTTT	CASRTGGTGELFF
TRBJ1-1	NA	NA	TRBV4-2	TGTGCCAGCAGCCAAGATACGGCTCTGAACACTGAAGCTTTCTTT	CASSQDTALNTEAFF
TRBJ2-7	NA	TRBD2	TRBV27	TGTGCCAGCAGTCATAGCGGGAGGGCCTACGAGCAGTACTTC	CASSHSGRAYEQYF
TRBJ2-5	NA	TRBD2	TRBV6-4	TGTGCCAGCAGTGAGTGTGGGAGGGTGCGGGAGACCCAGTACTTC	CASSECGRVRETQYF
TRBJ2-5	NA	NA	TRBV9	TGTGCCAGCAGCGTAGGGGGGACACAAGAGACCCAGTACTTC	CASSVGGTQETQYF
TRBJ1-5	few	NA	TRBV7-9	TGTGCCAGCAGCTTGACAGGCCCTAGGCAGCCCCAGCATTTT	CASSLTGPRQPQHF
TRBJ2-6	NA	NA	TRBV6-1	TGTGCCAGCCGGGACGGGGGCTCTGGGGCCAACGTCCTGACTTTC	CASRDGGSGANVLTF
TRBJ2-6	NA	NA	TRBV11-2	TGTGCCAGCAGCCTATCAGGGTTTGGGGCCAACGTCCTGACTTTC	CASSLSGFGANVLTF
TRBJ2-3	NA	TRBD2	TRBV27	TGTGCCAGCTCGAGACAGCGGGAGGCTACAGATACGCAGTATTTT	CASSRQREATDTQYF
TRBJ2-3	NA	TRBD2	TRBV4-2	TGTGCCAGCAGCCAAGTGTCGTCGGGGGGAGCAGATACGCAGTATTTT	CASSQVSSGGADTQYF
TRBJ1-4	NA	NA	TRBV6-6	TGTGCCAGCAGTTATGGGGCAGGGAATGAAAAACTGTTTTTT	CASSYGAGNEKLFF